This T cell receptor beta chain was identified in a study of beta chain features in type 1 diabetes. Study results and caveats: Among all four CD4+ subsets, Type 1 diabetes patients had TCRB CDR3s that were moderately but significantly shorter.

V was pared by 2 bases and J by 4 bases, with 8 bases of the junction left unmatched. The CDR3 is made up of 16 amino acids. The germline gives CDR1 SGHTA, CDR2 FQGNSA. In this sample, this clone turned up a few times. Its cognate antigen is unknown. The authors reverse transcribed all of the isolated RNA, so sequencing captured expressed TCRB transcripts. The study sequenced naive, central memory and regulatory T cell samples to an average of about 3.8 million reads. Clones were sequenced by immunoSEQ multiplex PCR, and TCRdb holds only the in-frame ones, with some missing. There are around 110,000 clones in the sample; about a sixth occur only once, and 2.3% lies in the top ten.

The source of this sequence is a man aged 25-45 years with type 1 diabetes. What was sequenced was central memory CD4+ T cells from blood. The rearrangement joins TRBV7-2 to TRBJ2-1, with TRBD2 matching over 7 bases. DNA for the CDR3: TGTGCCAGCAGCTTAAGGGAGGGGTCAATATACAATGAGCAGTTCTTC. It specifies CASSLREGSIYNEQFF.